These T cell receptor beta chains were read from a single sample in a study of blood T cell repertoires in COVID-19. Profiling relied on immunoSEQ multiplex PCR, and the TCRdb table lists in-frame clones only, not all of them. Counted here are about 250,000 clones, around 83% occurring once; the ten biggest clones make up 7.5% to 10%. Input material: peripheral blood. These receptors were collected from an elderly man with acute or convalescent COVID-19. Both conserved end residues are part of each CDR3. Fields, in order: V gene, J gene, CDR3 length, D gene, clone size, CDR3 DNA, CDR3 protein. The D gene is left open where the match is weak. A row's size may be missing; if present it is once, few, many or a size class.

>TRBV14|TRBJ2-2|16|TRBD1|NA
TGTGCCAGCAGCCAGATATCCGGGACAGGGAACGGGGAGCTGTTTTTT
CASSQISGTGNGELFF
>TRBV6-5|TRBJ2-4|13|NA|NA
TGTGCCACCCGGCGCGGAGCCAAAAACATTCAGTACTTC
CATRRGAKNIQYF
>TRBV5-1|TRBJ1-2|13|TRBD1|NA
TGCGCCAGCAGCTTAGGGACAGGGGAAGGCTACACCTTC
CASSLGTGEGYTF
>TRBV6-6|TRBJ1-1|14|NA|NA
TGTGCCAGCAGTCCCCCTAAAACAGGGATTGAAGCTTTCTTT
CASSPPKTGIEAFF
>TRBV2|TRBJ1-4|14|TRBD1|NA
TGTGCCAGCAGTGAGAGGACAGGAAGGGCGAAACTGTTTTTT
CASSERTGRAKLFF
>TRBV3-1/TRBV3-2|TRBJ2-7|14|NA|NA
TGTGCCAGCAGCCGCGCCCGGAGCTCCTACGAGCAGTACTTC
CASSRARSSYEQYF
>TRBV29-1|TRBJ2-3|14|TRBD2|NA
TGCAGCGTTGGTTCTAGCGGGAGAAAGGATACGCAGTATTTT
CSVGSSGRKDTQYF
>TRBV7-8|TRBJ1-1|12|NA|NA
TGTGCCAGCAGCCCGGGGGGAACTGAAGCTTTCTTT
CASSPGGTEAFF
>TRBV20-1|TRBJ1-5|11|NA|NA
TGCAGTGGCCTTGGGGGCCCGATCCAGCATTTT
CSGLGGPIQHF
>TRBV24-1|TRBJ2-1|17|NA|NA
TGTGCCACCAGTGACCGAACCCTCGGACAGTCCTACAATGAGCAGTTCTTC
CATSDRTLGQSYNEQFF
>TRBV19|TRBJ1-3|16|TRBD1|NA
TGTGCCAGTAGTAGCCCCCACAGGGGAGCCGGAAACACCATATATTTT
CASSSPHRGAGNTIYF
>TRBV21-1|TRBJ2-7|14|NA|few
TGTGCCAGCCGTAGCGGGGCGACTAATTACGAGCAGTACTTC
CASRSGATNYEQYF